This is a list of T cell receptor beta chains from one sample in a study of long-term antiretroviral therapy in people with HIV. Sequencing was performed with immunoSEQ multiplex PCR; in TCRdb, only in-frame clones are kept and a portion is missing. Seen here are about 20,000 clones, roughly nine tenths observed once, and the top ten hold about 9.3%. The sequenced sample was unsorted PBMCs, obtained 4.4 years before starting antiretroviral therapy. All receptors come from a woman in her twenties or thirties with HIV. The CDR3 runs from the conserved cysteine through the conserved F or W. The order of the fields is J gene, clone size, V gene, D gene, CDR3 protein, CDR3 DNA. A D gene is named only where the DNA matches it firmly. The size of a clone is reported for some rows only, either as once, few or many, or as a class for expanded clones.

>TRBJ2-5|once|TRBV18|NA
CASSHKKLSGGETQYF
TGTGCCAGCTCACACAAAAAGCTGTCCGGGGGCGAGACCCAGTACTTC
>TRBJ1-4|NA|TRBV6-5|NA
CASSYSRTSSTGKLFF
TGTGCCAGCAGTTACTCGAGAACCTCCAGTACGGGAAAACTGTTTTTT
>TRBJ2-7|NA|TRBV4-1|TRBD1
CASSQDSSGATGKVYEQYF
TGCGCCAGCAGCCAAGATTCAAGCGGCGCGACAGGGAAAGTCTACGAGCAGTACTTC
>TRBJ2-7|NA|TRBV5-6|NA
CASSPAESPYEQYF
TGTGCCAGCAGCCCTGCAGAGTCTCCCTACGAGCAGTACTTC
>TRBJ2-1|NA|TRBV7-7|TRBD2
CASSRAGTSGDNEQFF
TGTGCTAGCAGCCGTGCCGGGACTAGCGGGGACAATGAGCAGTTCTTC
>TRBJ1-6|NA|TRBV4-1|NA
CASSQDRAGSSSYNSPLHF
TGCGCCAGCAGCCAAGATCGGGCAGGGTCTAGCTCCTATAATTCACCCCTCCACTTT
>TRBJ1-1|NA|TRBV30|TRBD1
CAWETGGSAAFF
TGTGCCTGGGAAACAGGGGGTAGTGCAGCTTTCTTT
>TRBJ2-2|NA|TRBV7-2|NA
CASSPMAGALGGELFF
TGTGCCAGCAGCCCCATGGCAGGGGCCCTTGGCGGGGAGCTGTTTTTT
>TRBJ2-6|NA|TRBV5-1|NA
CASSGGSISSSGANVLTF
TGCGCCAGCAGCGGAGGCAGTATCAGCAGCTCTGGGGCCAACGTCCTGACTTTC
>TRBJ1-5|NA|TRBV19|NA
CASRAEQKQPQHF
TGTGCCAGTAGGGCAGAACAGAAGCAGCCCCAGCATTTT
>TRBJ2-7|NA|TRBV2|TRBD1
CASSGAGGGEQYF
TGTGCCAGCAGTGGGGCAGGGGGCGGCGAGCAGTACTTC
>TRBJ2-7|NA|TRBV29-1|TRBD1
CSAQNAVDRASHEQYF
TGCAGCGCCCAAAACGCAGTGGACAGGGCTTCCCACGAGCAGTACTTC
>TRBJ1-1|NA|TRBV11-2|NA
CASSLGGTSREAFF
TGTGCCAGCAGCTTAGGTGGGACAAGTCGTGAAGCTTTCTTT
>TRBJ2-3|NA|TRBV7-2|TRBD1
CASSSQGAATDTQYF
TGTGCCAGCAGCTCACAGGGGGCGGCCACAGATACGCAGTATTTT
>TRBJ2-7|few|TRBV10-3|NA
CAIRPGTEIYEQYF
TGTGCCATACGACCCGGGACGGAGATTTACGAGCAGTACTTC
>TRBJ1-5|NA|TRBV18|NA
CASSLDSNQPQHF
TGTGCCAGCTCACTCGACAGCAATCAGCCCCAGCATTTT
>TRBJ2-7|NA|TRBV6-5|NA
CASSSGTGTYYEQYF
TGTGCCAGCAGTTCCGGTACAGGGACTTACTACGAGCAGTACTTC
>TRBJ1-1|few|TRBV27|NA
CASSPSTAYTEAFF
TGTGCCAGCAGTCCGTCGACAGCTTACACTGAAGCTTTCTTT
>TRBJ1-3|NA|TRBV18|NA
CASSPNRNSGNTIYF
TGTGCCAGCTCCCCTAACAGAAACTCTGGAAACACCATATATTTT
>TRBJ1-4|NA|TRBV5-4|NA
CASSLGPTNEKLFF
TGTGCCAGCAGTTTGGGGCCGACTAATGAAAAACTGTTTTTT
>TRBJ2-2|NA|TRBV7-8|NA
CASSLVWTSNTGELFF
TGTGCCAGCAGCTTAGTCTGGACTTCGAACACCGGGGAGCTGTTTTTT
>TRBJ1-4|NA|TRBV4-1|NA
CASSQIAGNDEKLFF
TGCGCCAGCAGCCAAATAGCGGGGAATGATGAAAAACTGTTTTTT
>TRBJ2-1|NA|TRBV5-4|TRBD1
CASTRQGASNEQFF
TGTGCCAGCACCCGACAGGGGGCATCCAATGAGCAGTTCTTC
>TRBJ2-1|NA|TRBV18|TRBD2
CASSYGASGGNEQFF
TGTGCCAGCTCCTACGGAGCTAGCGGGGGCAATGAGCAGTTCTTC
>TRBJ2-3|NA|TRBV7-9|NA
CASSVGWGRGTDTQYF
TGTGCCAGCAGCGTTGGGTGGGGCCGGGGAACAGATACGCAGTATTTT
>TRBJ2-3|NA|TRBV4-1|TRBD2
CASSPHYGLAGNTDTQYF
TGCGCCAGCAGCCCCCATTACGGACTAGCGGGGAACACAGATACGCAGTATTTT
>TRBJ1-5|NA|TRBV4-3|NA
CASSQDSEGFQPQHF
TGCGCCAGCAGCCAAGATTCAGAGGGTTTTCAGCCCCAGCATTTT
>TRBJ1-5|NA|TRBV6-1|TRBD1
CASLTDRGWQPQHF
TGTGCCAGCTTGACGGACAGGGGTTGGCAGCCCCAGCATTTT
>TRBJ2-7|NA|TRBV19|TRBD1
CASSARQGNAYEQYF
TGTGCCAGTAGCGCGAGACAGGGGAACGCTTACGAGCAGTACTTC
>TRBJ1-5|NA|TRBV5-6|NA
CASKKWVGETQPQHF
TGTGCCAGCAAGAAGTGGGTGGGGGAAACCCAGCCCCAGCATTTT
>TRBJ1-5|few|TRBV19|NA
CASSTAGEPQHF
TGTGCCAGTAGCACGGCGGGGGAGCCCCAGCATTTT
>TRBJ2-2|NA|TRBV5-4|NA
CASSLAGNTGELFF
TGTGCCAGCAGCTTGGCAGGGAACACCGGGGAGCTGTTTTTT
>TRBJ2-7|few|TRBV7-2|NA
CASSSTWGYEQYF
TGTGCCAGCAGCTCCACCTGGGGTTACGAGCAGTACTTC
>TRBJ1-3|NA|TRBV5-4|NA
CASSSPTNSGNTIYF
TGTGCCAGCAGCAGCCCGACGAACTCTGGAAACACCATATATTTT
>TRBJ2-7|NA|TRBV4-3|NA
CASSQAWPSRLDEQYF
TGCGCCAGCAGCCAAGCTTGGCCTTCCCGGCTCGACGAGCAGTACTTC
>TRBJ1-1|NA|TRBV19|NA
CASSDQGLRAEAFF
TGTGCCAGTAGTGATCAGGGGTTGCGGGCTGAAGCTTTCTTT
>TRBJ2-5|once|TRBV18|TRBD2
CASSPPGLDQETQYF
TGTGCCAGCTCCCCGCCGGGACTAGACCAAGAGACCCAGTACTTC
>TRBJ1-4|NA|TRBV27|TRBD1
CASRKSGQGATTNEKLFF
TGTGCCAGCAGAAAATCGGGACAGGGGGCCACAACTAATGAAAAACTGTTTTTT
>TRBJ2-5|NA|TRBV7-9|NA
CASSPGPKETQYF
TGTGCCAGCAGCCCCGGACCGAAAGAGACCCAGTACTTC
>TRBJ2-7|NA|TRBV10-1|TRBD1
CASSEILTGMESLSPSYEQYF
TGCGCCAGCAGTGAGATACTGACAGGGATGGAGTCATTGTCACCCTCCTACGAGCAGTACTTC
>TRBJ1-4|NA|TRBV29-1|NA
CSVGDEKLFF
TGCAGCGTGGGGGACGAAAAACTGTTTTTT
>TRBJ1-1|NA|TRBV5-1|NA
CASSHRGTRGNTEAFF
TGCGCCAGCAGCCACCGGGGTACTCGAGGGAACACTGAAGCTTTCTTT